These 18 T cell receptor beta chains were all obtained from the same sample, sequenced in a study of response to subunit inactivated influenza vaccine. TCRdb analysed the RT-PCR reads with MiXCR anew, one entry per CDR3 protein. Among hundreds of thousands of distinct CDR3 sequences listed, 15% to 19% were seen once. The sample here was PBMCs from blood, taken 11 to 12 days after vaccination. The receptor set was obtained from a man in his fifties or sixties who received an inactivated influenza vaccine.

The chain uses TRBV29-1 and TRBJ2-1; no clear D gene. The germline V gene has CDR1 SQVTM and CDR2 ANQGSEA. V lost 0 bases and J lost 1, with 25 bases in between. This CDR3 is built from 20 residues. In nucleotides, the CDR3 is TGCAGCGTTGAAGACGGCCTTTTTTCTTTCCGTCCCGTGTCCTACAATGAGCAGTTCTTC. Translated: CSVEDGLFSFRPVSYNEQFF.

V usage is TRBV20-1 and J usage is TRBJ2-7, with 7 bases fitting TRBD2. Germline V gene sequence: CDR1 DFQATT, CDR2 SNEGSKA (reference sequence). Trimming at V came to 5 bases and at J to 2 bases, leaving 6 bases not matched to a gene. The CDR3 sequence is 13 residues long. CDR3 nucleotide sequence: TGCAGTGCTCCCGGACTAGGCCCCTACGAGCAGTACTTC. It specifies CSAPGLGPYEQYF.

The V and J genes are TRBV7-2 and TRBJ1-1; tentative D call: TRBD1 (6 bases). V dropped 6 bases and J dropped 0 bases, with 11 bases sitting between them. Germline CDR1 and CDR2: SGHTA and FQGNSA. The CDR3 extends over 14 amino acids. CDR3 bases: TGTGCCAGCAGTCCGGACAGACTGAACACTGAAGCTTTCTTT. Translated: CASSPDRLNTEAFF.

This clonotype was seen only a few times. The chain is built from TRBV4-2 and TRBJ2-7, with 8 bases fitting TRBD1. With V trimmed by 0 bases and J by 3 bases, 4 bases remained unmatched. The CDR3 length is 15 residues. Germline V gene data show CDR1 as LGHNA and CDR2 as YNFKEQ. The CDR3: CASSQDLQGGYEQYF. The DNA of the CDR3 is TGTGCCAGCAGCCAAGATCTACAGGGGGGCTACGAGCAGTACTTC.

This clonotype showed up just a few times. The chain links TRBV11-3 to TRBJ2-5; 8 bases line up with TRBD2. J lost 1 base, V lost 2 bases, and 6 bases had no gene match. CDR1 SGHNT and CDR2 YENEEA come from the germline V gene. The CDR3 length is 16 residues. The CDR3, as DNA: TGTGCCAGCAGCTTACATCTAGCGGGCTTCCAAGAGACCCAGTACTTC. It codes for CASSLHLAGFQETQYF.

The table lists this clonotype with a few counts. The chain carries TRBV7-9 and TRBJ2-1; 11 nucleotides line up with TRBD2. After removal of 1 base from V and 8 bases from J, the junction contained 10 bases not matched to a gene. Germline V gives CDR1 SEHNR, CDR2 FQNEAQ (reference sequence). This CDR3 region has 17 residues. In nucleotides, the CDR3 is TGTGCCAGCAGCTTAGGTCGGGCTAGCGGGAGGCCGGATGAGCAGTTCTTC. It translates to CASSLGRASGRPDEQFF. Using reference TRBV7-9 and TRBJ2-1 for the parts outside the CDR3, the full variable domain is DTGVSQNPRHKITKRGQNVTFRCDPISEHNRLYWYRQTLGQGPEFLTYFQNEAQLEKSRLLSDRFSAERPKGSFSTLEIQRTEQGDSAMYLCASSLGRASGRPDEQFFGPGTRLTVL.

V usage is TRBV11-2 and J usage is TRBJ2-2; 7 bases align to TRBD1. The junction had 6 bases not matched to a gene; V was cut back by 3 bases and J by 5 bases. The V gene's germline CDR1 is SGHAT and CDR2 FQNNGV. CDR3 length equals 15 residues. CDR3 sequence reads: CASSLMTGYTGELFF. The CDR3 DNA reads TGTGCCAGCAGCTTGATGACAGGGTATACCGGGGAGCTGTTTTTT.

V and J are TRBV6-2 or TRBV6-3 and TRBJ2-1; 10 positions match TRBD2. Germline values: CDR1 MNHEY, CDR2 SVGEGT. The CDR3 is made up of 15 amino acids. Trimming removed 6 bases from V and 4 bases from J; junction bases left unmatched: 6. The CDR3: CASSRQREGYNEQFF. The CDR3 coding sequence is TGTGCCAGCAGCCGTCAGCGGGAGGGGTACAATGAGCAGTTCTTC.

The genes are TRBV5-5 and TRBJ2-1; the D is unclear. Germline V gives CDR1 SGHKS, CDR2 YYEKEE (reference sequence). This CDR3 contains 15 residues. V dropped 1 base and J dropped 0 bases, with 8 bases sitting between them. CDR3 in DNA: TGTGCCAGCAGCTTGTTTACTCGCTCCTACAATGAGCAGTTCTTC. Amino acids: CASSLFTRSYNEQFF.

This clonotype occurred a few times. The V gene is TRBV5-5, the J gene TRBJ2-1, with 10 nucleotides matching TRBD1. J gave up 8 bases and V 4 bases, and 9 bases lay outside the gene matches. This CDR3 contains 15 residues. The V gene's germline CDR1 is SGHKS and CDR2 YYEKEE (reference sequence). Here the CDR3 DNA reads TGTGCCAGCAGCCTCCGGGGGACAGGGGTTTATGAGCAGTTCTTC. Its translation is CASSLRGTGVYEQFF.

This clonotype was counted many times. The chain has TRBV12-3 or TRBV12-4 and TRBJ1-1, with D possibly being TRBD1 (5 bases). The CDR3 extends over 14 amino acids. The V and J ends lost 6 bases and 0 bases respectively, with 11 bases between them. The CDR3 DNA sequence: TGTGCCAGCAGGAGAAGGGACCTGAACACTGAAGCTTTCTTT. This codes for CASRRRDLNTEAFF.

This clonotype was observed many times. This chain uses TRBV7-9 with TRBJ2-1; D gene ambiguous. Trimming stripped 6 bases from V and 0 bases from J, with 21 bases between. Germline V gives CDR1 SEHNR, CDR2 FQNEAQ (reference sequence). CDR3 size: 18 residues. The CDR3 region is CASSQGRPSSFSYNEQFF. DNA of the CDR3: TGTGCCAGCAGTCAAGGCAGGCCTTCCTCCTTCTCCTACAATGAGCAGTTCTTC.

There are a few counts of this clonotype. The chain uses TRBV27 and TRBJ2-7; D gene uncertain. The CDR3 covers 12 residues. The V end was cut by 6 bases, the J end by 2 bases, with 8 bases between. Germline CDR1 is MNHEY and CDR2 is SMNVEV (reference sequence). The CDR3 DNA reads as TGTGCCAGCAGGGACGCTGCCTACGAGCAGTACTTC. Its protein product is CASRDAAYEQYF.

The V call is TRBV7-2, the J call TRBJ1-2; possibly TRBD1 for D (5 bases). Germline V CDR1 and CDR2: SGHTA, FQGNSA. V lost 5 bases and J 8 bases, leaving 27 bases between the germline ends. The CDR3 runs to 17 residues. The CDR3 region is CASSLDTRAGLLRGYTF. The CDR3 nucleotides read TGTGCCAGCAGCCTGGACACCAGAGCAGGCCTTCTTAGGGGCTACACCTTC.

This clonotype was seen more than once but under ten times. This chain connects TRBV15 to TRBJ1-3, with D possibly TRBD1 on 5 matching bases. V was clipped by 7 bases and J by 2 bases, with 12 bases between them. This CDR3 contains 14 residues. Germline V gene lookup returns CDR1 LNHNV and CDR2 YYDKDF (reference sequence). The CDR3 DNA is TGTGCCACCACTGTGGGGGAACCTGGAAACACCATATATTTT. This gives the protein CATTVGEPGNTIYF.

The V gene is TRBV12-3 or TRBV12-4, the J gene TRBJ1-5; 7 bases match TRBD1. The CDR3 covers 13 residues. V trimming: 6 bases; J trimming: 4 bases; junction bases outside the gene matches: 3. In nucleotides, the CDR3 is TGTGCCAGCAGAACAGGGGTAAATCAGCCCCAGCATTTT. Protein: CASRTGVNQPQHF.

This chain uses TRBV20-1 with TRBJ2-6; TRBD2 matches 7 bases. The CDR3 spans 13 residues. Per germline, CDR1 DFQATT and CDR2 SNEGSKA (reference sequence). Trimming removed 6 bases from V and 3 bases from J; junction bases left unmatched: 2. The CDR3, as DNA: TGCAGTGCCCGCGGGGGTGGGGCCAACGTCCTGACTTTC. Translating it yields CSARGGGANVLTF.

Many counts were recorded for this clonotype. The chain's CDR3 is CASSGSSNQPQHF. CDR3 nucleotide sequence: TGTGCCAGCAGTGGGTCTAGCAATCAGCCCCAGCATTTT. The chain uses TRBV12-3 or TRBV12-4 and TRBJ1-5; D gene unclear. The V gene lost 5 bases and the J gene lost 0 bases, with 5 bases spanning the gap. CDR3 length equals 13 residues.